Following are 12 T cell receptor beta chains from one sample sequenced in a study of Graves' ophthalmopathy and Graves' hyperthyroidism. The sequenced template was RNA, covering the TCR beta CDR3 region. In the first round, RT-PCR was carried out with HTBI primers, and a multiplex PCR formed the second round. TCRdb re-analysed the multiplex PCR reads in MiXCR, keeping a single row per CDR3 protein. This sample yields 680,000 or so distinct CDR3 sequences, of which roughly 20% are seen a single time; approximately 6.5% belongs to the top ten. Sequencing input: peripheral blood. The receptors here all came from a woman under 30 with stable Graves' hyperthyroidism. Some clones in this sample may be carry-over from other donors' samples.

This clonotype has a count of ten or more. The chain joins TRBV7-8 to TRBJ2-4; D remains ambiguous. CDR3 length: 16 residues. Germline V gene sequence: CDR1 SGHVS, CDR2 FQNEAQ. The germline V and J ends were trimmed by 5 bases and 1 base, with 15 bases remaining between them. The CDR3 region is CASSQRDAVAKNIQYF. The CDR3 DNA reads as TGTGCCAGCAGCCAAAGGGATGCTGTGGCCAAAAACATTCAGTACTTC.

CDR3 nucleotide sequence: TGTGCCACCAGTGATTTGCGAGGGTCCGACACCGGGGAGCTGTTTTTT. Residues: CATSDLRGSDTGELFF. The chain couples TRBV24-1 to TRBJ2-2; weak D call: TRBD2 (5 bases). Germline assignment: CDR1 KGHDR and CDR2 SFDVKD. The CDR3 consists of 16 residues. The germline V and J ends were trimmed by 0 bases and 3 bases, with 10 bases remaining between them.

V is TRBV5-4 and J is TRBJ1-2; the D gene is possibly TRBD1 (5 bases). The CDR3 spans 17 residues. The germline V gene has CDR1 SGHNT and CDR2 YYREEE (reference sequence). Deletions cut 1 base from V and 8 bases from J, with 24 bases between. The CDR3 loop reads CASSLSAFTIQDKGYTF. The CDR3 DNA reads as TGTGCCAGCAGCTTGTCAGCTTTCACTATTCAGGACAAAGGCTACACCTTC. Full variable domain (missing parts from reference TRBV5-4 and TRBJ1-2): ETGVTQSPTHLIKTRGQQVTLRCSSQSGHNTVSWYQQALGQGPQFIFQYYREEENGRGNFPPRFSGLQFPNYSSELNVNALELDDSALYLCASSLSAFTIQDKGYTFGSGTRLTVV.

The sample holds a few counts of this clonotype. CDR3: CASSLHTTGELFF. CDR3 DNA: TGTGCCAGCAGCCTCCACACTACCGGGGAGCTGTTTTTT. The rearrangement joins TRBV6-4 to TRBJ2-2; D not resolved. V was clipped by 6 bases and J by 5 bases, with 10 bases between them. The CDR3 is 13 residues long. From germline, CDR1 is MRHNA and CDR2 SNTAGT.

This clonotype was recorded many times. The J gene is TRBJ2-1, the V gene TRBV7-6; no clear D. This CDR3 contains 14 residues. V shed 0 bases and J shed 5 bases, with 8 bases lying between them. Germline V CDR1 and CDR2: SGHVS, FNYEAQ. The CDR3 region is CASSLAIRDNEQFF. The CDR3 DNA reads as TGTGCCAGCAGCTTAGCGATCAGAGACAATGAGCAGTTCTTC.

Ten or more counts support this clonotype. The V gene is TRBV11-2, the J gene TRBJ2-7; 10 bases agree with TRBD2. Trimming removed 3 bases from V and 6 bases from J; junction bases left unmatched: 2. The germline V gene has CDR1 SGHAT and CDR2 FQNNGV. The CDR3 has 13 residues. This chain's CDR3 is CASSFRTSGEQYF. In DNA form, the CDR3 reads TGTGCCAGCAGCTTCCGGACTAGCGGCGAGCAGTACTTC.

Many counts were recorded for this clonotype. J is TRBJ2-5 and V is TRBV6-1; 8 nucleotides match TRBD2. V lost 5 bases and J lost 7; bases outside the gene matches: 12. This CDR3 has 15 residues. Per germline, CDR1 MNHNS and CDR2 SASEGT. The CDR3 loop is CASSIGTPGGGTQYF. The CDR3 DNA follows: TGTGCCAGCAGTATAGGGACACCCGGGGGGGGGACCCAGTACTTC.

This clonotype was detected ten times or more. The conserved phenylalanine or tryptophan normally closing the CDR3 is absent here, so this likely arose from a read error. The CDR3 protein is CAISESGTHYGYTS. DNA for the CDR3: TGTGCCATCAGTGAGTCCGGGACACACTATGGCTACACCTCC. This sequence joins TRBV10-3 and TRBJ1-2; weak D call: TRBD1 (6 bases). Germline CDR1 and CDR2: ENHRY and SYGVKD. The CDR3 has 14 residues. V lost 0 bases and J 3 bases, leaving 8 bases between the germline ends.

For this clonotype: A much larger clone lies one base from this, so it may be a read error. This chain connects TRBV6-5 to TRBJ2-7; D perhaps matches TRBD1 (6 bases). Trimming took 7 bases from V and 3 from J, leaving 19 bases between them. CDR3 size: 15 residues. The germline gives CDR1 MNHEY, CDR2 SVGAGI. CDR3 DNA: TGTGCCAGCACTTCCCCCGGGACATCCTACTACGAGCAGTACTTC. It yields the protein CASTSPGTSYYEQYF.

The chain carries TRBV18 and TRBJ1-5; D uncertain. The CDR3 totals 13 residues. In germline, CDR1 is KGHSH, CDR2 LQKENI. V lost 0 bases, J lost 7 bases, and 7 bases lay in between. CDR3 in DNA: TGTGCCAGCTCACCACCTAATGGACAGCCCCAGCATTTT. It specifies CASSPPNGQPQHF.

This clonotype was seen at least ten times. The chain carries TRBV28 and TRBJ2-5; 9 nucleotides agree with TRBD1. CDR1 is MDHEN and CDR2 is SYDVKM in the germline V gene. V was pared by 6 bases and J by 6 bases, with 8 bases of the junction left unmatched. The CDR3 runs 14 residues. DNA for the CDR3: TGTGCCAGCAGCCCCCGGGACAGGGCTCAGACCCAGTACTTC. It specifies CASSPRDRAQTQYF.

This clonotype was counted ten times or more. This chain connects TRBV27 to TRBJ2-7; no definite D call. Germline-derived CDR1 and CDR2 are MNHEY and SMNVEV (reference sequence). The length of the CDR3 is 14 residues. V lost 3 bases to trimming and J lost 1 base, with 10 bases between them. This chain's CDR3 is CASSLLGKSYEQYF. DNA of the CDR3: TGTGCCAGCAGTTTGTTGGGGAAGTCCTACGAGCAGTACTTC.